The 23 T cell receptor beta chains below were found in one sample sequenced in a study of beta chain features in type 1 diabetes (dated by TCRdb to 2016 to 2019). Receptors were amplified or captured by the immunoSEQ multiplex PCR assay. The entire amount of isolated RNA was reverse transcribed using the High Capacity cDNA Reverse Transcription Kit, so the sequenced TCRB transcripts were expressed ones. TCRdb obtained this table from immuneACCESS and retained in-frame rearrangements with V and J assigned. These tables miss some clones; where compared with another copy, unresolved V genes account for less than half of the shortfall, and the remainder is unexplained. A total of about 330,000 clones appear in this sample, 9.5% to 12% of them only once. The ten biggest clones cover around 0.015% of the sample. The sequenced sample consisted of naive CD4+ T cells from blood. The intended sense of this specimen's cell subset or site label: true naive CD4+ T cells. These receptors were collected from a woman in her 30s in good health.

This clone has just a few counts. The chain is built from TRBV7-9 and TRBJ1-4, with 7 positions matching TRBD1. Germline values: CDR1 SEHNR, CDR2 FQNEAQ (reference sequence). The CDR3 covers 14 residues. Trimming took 7 bases from V and 8 from J; bases not matched to a gene: 10. The CDR3 loop reads CASMRTGGGEKLFF. The CDR3, as DNA: TGTGCCAGCATGAGGACAGGAGGTGGAGAAAAACTGTTTTTT. The entire variable domain, with the rest obtained from reference TRBV7-9 and TRBJ1-4, is as follows: DTGVSQNPRHKITKRGQNVTFRCDPISEHNRLYWYRQTLGQGPEFLTYFQNEAQLEKSRLLSDRFSAERPKGSFSTLEIQRTEQGDSAMYLCASMRTGGGEKLFFGSGTQLSVL.

This clone was seen a handful of times. The V call is TRBV30, the J call TRBJ2-1, with 8 nucleotides matching TRBD1. This CDR3 has 14 amino acids. V lost 5 bases, J lost 1 base, and 4 bases stayed unmatched. The germline gives CDR1 GTSNPN, CDR2 SVGIG (reference sequence). Here the CDR3 reads CAWAGGASYNEQFF. The CDR3 DNA reads as TGTGCCTGGGCAGGGGGCGCGTCCTACAATGAGCAGTTCTTC.

The chain couples TRBV4-2 to TRBJ2-7; possible D gene TRBD2, 6 bases. The V end was cut by 3 bases, the J end by 0 bases, with 15 bases between. The CDR3 contains 16 residues. The germline V gene encodes CDR1 LGHNA and CDR2 YNFKEQ. The CDR3 spells CASSQTTSGASYEQYF. In nucleotides, the CDR3 is TGTGCCAGCAGCCAGACGACTAGTGGGGCCTCCTACGAGCAGTACTTC.

This clone showed up just a few times. The chain carries TRBV5-4 and TRBJ1-1; 7 bases align to TRBD1. Trimming removed 5 bases from V and 6 bases from J; junction bases left unmatched: 13. This CDR3 comprises 15 residues. From germline, CDR1 is SGHNT and CDR2 YYREEE (reference sequence). CDR3 bases: TGTGCCAGCAGTTATAGGACAGGAGGTGGAGCTGAAGCTTTCTTT. Translating it yields CASSYRTGGGAEAFF.

This clone was counted only a few times. V usage is TRBV7-2 and J usage is TRBJ1-4, with D possibly matching TRBD1 (5 bases). The germline V gene encodes CDR1 SGHTA and CDR2 FQGNSA. The V and J ends lost 6 bases and 5 bases respectively, with 13 bases between them. The length of the CDR3 is 14 residues. As DNA, the CDR3 is TGTGCCAGCAGACAGACAGAGACCAATGAAAAACTGTTTTTT. It specifies CASRQTETNEKLFF.

This clone has more than one count but fewer than ten. The V and J genes are TRBV9 and TRBJ2-7; 10 bases align to TRBD1. Germline V gene lookup returns CDR1 SGDLS and CDR2 YYNGEE. After removal of 4 bases from V and 6 bases from J, the junction contained 7 bases not matched to a gene. The CDR3 consists of 14 residues. CDR3 loop: CASSPRDRGREQYF. Here the CDR3 DNA reads TGTGCCAGCAGCCCACGGGACAGGGGACGCGAGCAGTACTTC.

The CDR3 is CASSSAAGGVKLFF. In nucleotides, the CDR3 is TGTGCCAGCAGTTCCGCCGCGGGGGGTGTAAAACTGTTTTTT. The chain combines TRBV2 with TRBJ1-4; a possible D gene is TRBD1 (5 bases). V was trimmed by 5 bases and J by 10 bases, leaving 17 bases between them. The CDR3 length is 14 residues. CDR1 and CDR2 from the germline V gene are SNHLY and FYNNEI.

The chain uses TRBV6-5 and TRBJ1-5; 8 bases fit TRBD1. The CDR3 loop spans 14 amino acids. V was pared by 8 bases and J by 4 bases, with 7 bases of the junction left unmatched. Germline V gene lookup returns CDR1 MNHEY and CDR2 SVGAGI. In nucleotides, the CDR3 is TGTGCCAGCGCAACACAGGGGGGTAATCAGCCCCAGCATTTT. This translates into CASATQGGNQPQHF.

The rearrangement links TRBV11-2 to TRBJ2-5, with 7 positions matching TRBD2. V trimming: 6 bases; J trimming: 2 bases; junction bases outside the gene matches: 9. Germline CDR1 reads SGHAT; CDR2 reads FQNNGV. The CDR3 runs 15 residues. The CDR3 here is CASRRAGAGQETQYF. The DNA of the CDR3 is TGTGCCAGCAGGCGTGCGGGAGCGGGACAAGAGACCCAGTACTTC. Together with reference TRBV11-2 and TRBJ2-5, the CDR3 gives the full variable domain: EAGVAQSPRYKIIEKRQSVAFWCNPISGHATLYWYQQILGQGPKLLIQFQNNGVVDDSQLPKDRFSAERLKGVDSTLKIQPAKLEDSAVYLCASRRAGAGQETQYFGPGTRLLVL.

In nucleotides, the CDR3 is TGTGCCAGCTCACCAACAGGGGGTGGCACAGATACGCAGTATTTT. It is translated as CASSPTGGGTDTQYF. The genes are TRBV18 and TRBJ2-3; 8 bases match TRBD1. Germline CDR1 KGHSH, CDR2 LQKENI. This CDR3 comprises 15 residues. V trimming: 2 bases; J trimming: 1 base; junction bases outside the gene matches: 2.

In nucleotides, the CDR3 is TGTGCCTGGAGTGGAGGGGGCCTTCAGCCCCAGCATTTT. This encodes CAWSGGGLQPQHF. The chain couples TRBV30 to TRBJ1-5; TRBD1 matches 7 bases. The ends lost 1 base at V and 6 bases at J; junction bases unmatched: 3. The germline V gene has CDR1 GTSNPN and CDR2 SVGIG (reference sequence). The CDR3 is 13 amino acids.

V is TRBV7-2 and J is TRBJ2-3, with TRBD1 identical over 8 bases. CDR3 length: 16 residues. The junction had 6 bases not matched to a gene; V was cut back by 2 bases and J by 2 bases. CDR1 is SGHTA and CDR2 is FQGNSA in the germline V gene. The CDR3, as DNA: TGTGCCAGCAGCTTAAGCGGACAGGGCAACACAGATACGCAGTATTTT. The encoded protein is CASSLSGQGNTDTQYF.

This sequence joins TRBV18 and TRBJ1-1, with D tentatively TRBD1 (5 bases). The CDR3 extends over 13 amino acids. Germline assignment: CDR1 KGHSH and CDR2 LQKENI. Between the trimmed V and J ends, which lost 2 bases and 5 bases, there was a span of 9 bases. The CDR3 loop is CASSPARATEAFF. CDR3 DNA: TGTGCCAGCTCACCAGCCAGGGCGACTGAAGCTTTCTTT.

The table lists this clone with a few counts. The genes are TRBV7-2 and TRBJ2-1; D possibly corresponds to TRBD2 (5 bases). Germline V gene lookup returns CDR1 SGHTA and CDR2 FQGNSA. There are 15 residues in the CDR3. With 1 base removed from V and 4 bases from J, the gap between germline ends came to 11 bases. The CDR3 protein is CASSLDASRYNEQFF. CDR3 nucleotides: TGTGCCAGCAGCTTAGATGCTAGCAGATACAATGAGCAGTTCTTC.

The chain joins TRBV4-2 to TRBJ2-7; D not certain. The germline CDR1 and CDR2 sequences are LGHNA and YNFKEQ. V dropped 0 bases and J dropped 3 bases, with 12 bases sitting between them. This CDR3 has 15 amino acids. The CDR3 protein is CASSQDESADYEQYF. CDR3 nucleotide sequence: TGTGCCAGCAGCCAAGATGAGAGCGCAGACTACGAGCAGTACTTC.

V is TRBV5-1 and J is TRBJ2-2; 7 bases align to TRBD1. CDR1 SGHRS and CDR2 YFSETQ come from the germline V gene. The CDR3 runs to 17 residues. Trimming removed 2 bases from V and 0 bases from J; junction bases left unmatched: 7. The CDR3 coding sequence is TGCGCCAGCAGCTTAAGCCGGGACAGCGCGAACACCGGGGAGCTGTTTTTT. Translated, it gives CASSLSRDSANTGELFF. The variable domain in full, completed from reference TRBV5-1 and TRBJ2-2, reads KAGVTQTPRYLIKTRGQQVTLSCSPISGHRSVSWYQQTPGQGLQFLFEYFSETQRNKGNFPGRFSGRQFSNSRSEMNVSTLELGDSALYLCASSLSRDSANTGELFFGEGSRLTVL.

The chain is built from TRBV7-2 and TRBJ1-1; 7 bases fit TRBD1. Germline V gives CDR1 SGHTA, CDR2 FQGNSA. Trimming cost V 4 bases and J 3 bases; bases outside gene matches: 2. This CDR3 has 13 amino acids. In DNA, the CDR3 is TGTGCCAGCAGCTACGGGACAGACACTGAAGCTTTCTTT. Its translation: CASSYGTDTEAFF. The full variable domain, with the rest looked up from reference TRBV7-2 and TRBJ1-1, is GAGVSQSPSNKVTEKGKDVELRCDPISGHTALYWYRQSLGQGLEFLIYFQGNSAPDKSGLPSDRFSAERTGGSVSTLTIQRTQQEDSAVYLCASSYGTDTEAFFGQGTRLTVV.

This clone came up a few times. This rearrangement joins TRBV5-1 to TRBJ2-2, with TRBD1 identical over 8 bases. The CDR3 is 15 residues long. V lost 4 bases to trimming and J lost 5 bases; unmatched junction nucleotides: 7. Germline CDR1 is SGHRS and CDR2 is YFSETQ. The CDR3 bases are TGCGCCAGCAGCCCGGACAGGGTTGGGACCGGGGAGCTGTTTTTT. This sequence encodes CASSPDRVGTGELFF.

This clone has more than one count but fewer than ten. The chain has TRBV30 and TRBJ1-5, with TRBD1 identical over 10 bases. Unmatched junction bases numbered 9, after V lost 0 bases and J lost 4 bases. The length of the CDR3 is 17 residues. CDR1 is GTSNPN and CDR2 is SVGIG in the germline V gene (reference sequence). The CDR3 reads CAWSVGTGVQSNQPQHF. In DNA form, the CDR3 reads TGTGCCTGGAGTGTTGGGACAGGGGTACAGTCAAATCAGCCCCAGCATTTT.

V usage is TRBV9 and J usage is TRBJ1-5, with D maybe TRBD1 (5 bases). Per the germline V gene, CDR1 is SGDLS and CDR2 is YYNGEE. V lost 4 bases, J lost 3 bases, and 17 bases lay in between. The length of the CDR3 is 16 residues. CDR3 nucleotides: TGTGCCAGCAGCCGCGCGGGGGACGGTATCAATCAGCCCCAGCATTTT. Protein: CASSRAGDGINQPQHF.

This clone was observed a few times. This chain uses TRBV28 with TRBJ2-3, with no clear D. The CDR3 runs 12 residues. The germline CDR1 and CDR2 sequences are MDHEN and SYDVKM. The V gene lost 10 bases and the J gene lost 2 bases, with 10 bases spanning the gap. CDR3: CATLAVTDTQYF. The CDR3 coding sequence is TGTGCCACGCTTGCGGTCACAGATACGCAGTATTTT. Supplemented by reference TRBV28 and TRBJ2-3, the full variable domain reads DVKVTQSSRYLVKRTGEKVFLECVQDMDHENMFWYRQDPGLGLRLIYFSYDVKMKEKGDIPEGYSVSREKKERFSLILESASTNQTSMYLCATLAVTDTQYFGPGTRLTVL.

The chain links TRBV5-4 to TRBJ2-7, with TRBD1 as a possible D gene (5 bases). This CDR3 is 14 amino acids long. In germline, CDR1 is SGHNT, CDR2 YYREEE (reference sequence). Trimming removed 5 bases at V and 1 base at J, with 13 bases between. CDR3 sequence reads: CASSHPGKSYEQYF. DNA of the CDR3: TGTGCCAGCAGTCACCCAGGGAAATCCTACGAGCAGTACTTC.

This rearrangement joins TRBV5-6 to TRBJ2-5; 7 nucleotides match TRBD2. Germline V lookup: CDR1 SGHDT, CDR2 YYEEEE. J was trimmed by 1 base and V by 3 bases; bases with no gene match: 3. The CDR3 is made up of 14 amino acids. CDR3 DNA: TGTGCCAGCAGCTCCCCTAGCGGCCAAGAGACCCAGTACTTC. Protein product: CASSSPSGQETQYF.